These 5 T cell receptor beta chains originate from one sample sequenced in a study of T cells after somatic rescue of genetic block. The method was immunoSEQ multiplex PCR; TCRdb's version includes in-frame clones alone and lacks a portion of them. Found here are 110,000 or so clones, about 93% of them singletons; the top ten hold roughly 1.5%. Sequences were obtained from peripheral blood mononuclear cells (PBMCs). The receptor source for this set is a woman younger than 35.

This chain joins TRBV7-2 and TRBJ2-7; D is undetermined. The ends were cut back, 0 bases at V and 1 base at J, with 7 bases in the middle. Germline V lookup: CDR1 SGHTA, CDR2 FQGNSA. The CDR3 extends over 14 amino acids. The CDR3, as DNA: TGTGCCAGCAGCTTAGCCCACGGTTCCTACGAGCAGTACTTC. Amino acids: CASSLAHGSYEQYF.

V gene TRBV13 combines with J gene TRBJ1-1; possibly TRBD1 for D (6 bases). CDR1 and CDR2 (germline): PRHDT, FYEKMQ (reference sequence). The ends were cut back, 4 bases at V and 5 bases at J, with 20 bases in the middle. The CDR3 is 16 residues long. CDR3 sequence: CASSSLGTHLGTEAFF. CDR3 DNA sequence: TGTGCCAGCAGCTCCCTGGGGACACATCTTGGGACTGAAGCTTTCTTT.

The chain carries TRBV5-1 and TRBJ1-2; weak D call: TRBD1 (5 bases). The CDR3 is made up of 15 amino acids. Per the germline V gene, CDR1 is SGHRS and CDR2 is YFSETQ. The V end was cut by 0 bases, the J end by 8 bases, with 17 bases between. DNA of the CDR3: TGCGCCAGCAGCTTGGATGCAGGGAAAAACGGCGGCTACACCTTC. This sequence encodes CASSLDAGKNGGYTF. The whole variable domain, remainder taken from reference TRBV5-1 and TRBJ1-2, is KAGVTQTPRYLIKTRGQQVTLSCSPISGHRSVSWYQQTPGQGLQFLFEYFSETQRNKGNFPGRFSGRQFSNSRSEMNVSTLELGDSALYLCASSLDAGKNGGYTFGSGTRLTVV.

Sample share makes this clone medium-sized. This chain uses TRBV4-2 with TRBJ2-3, with D possibly TRBD2 on 7 matching bases. Germline-derived CDR1 and CDR2 are LGHNA and YNFKEQ. The V gene lost 0 bases and the J gene lost 4 bases, with 17 bases spanning the gap. The CDR3 runs to 17 residues. The CDR3 DNA is TGTGCCAGCAGCCAAGAAGGGCCTGCGGGGGCGCCAGATACGCAGTATTTT. Translation: CASSQEGPAGAPDTQYF.

The V call is TRBV19, the J call TRBJ2-5, with TRBD2 as a possible D gene (6 bases). Trimming removed 6 bases at V and 3 bases at J, with 11 bases between. The CDR3 is 13 amino acids. Germline V gene sequence: CDR1 LNHDA, CDR2 SQIVND (reference sequence). DNA of the CDR3: TGTGCCAGTAGGGGACTCATAGAAGAGACCCAGTACTTC. Amino acid sequence: CASRGLIEETQYF.